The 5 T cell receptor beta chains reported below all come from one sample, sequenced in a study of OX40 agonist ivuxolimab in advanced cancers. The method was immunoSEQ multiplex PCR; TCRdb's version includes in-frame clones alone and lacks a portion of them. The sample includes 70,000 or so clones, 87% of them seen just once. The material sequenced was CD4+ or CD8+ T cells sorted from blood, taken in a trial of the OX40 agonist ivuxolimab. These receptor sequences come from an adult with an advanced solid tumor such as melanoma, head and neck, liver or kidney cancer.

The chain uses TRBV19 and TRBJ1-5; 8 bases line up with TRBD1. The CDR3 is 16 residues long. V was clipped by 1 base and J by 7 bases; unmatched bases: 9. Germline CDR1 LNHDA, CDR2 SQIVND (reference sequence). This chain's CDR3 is CASSIADRVVGQPQHF. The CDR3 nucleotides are TGTGCCAGTAGTATAGCGGACAGGGTGGTAGGGCAGCCCCAGCATTTT. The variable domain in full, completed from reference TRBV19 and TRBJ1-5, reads DGGITQSPKYLFRKEGQNVTLSCEQNLNHDAMYWYRQDPGQGLRLIYYSQIVNDFQKGDIAEGYSVSREKKESFPLTVTSAQKNPTAFYLCASSIADRVVGQPQHFGDGTRLSIL.

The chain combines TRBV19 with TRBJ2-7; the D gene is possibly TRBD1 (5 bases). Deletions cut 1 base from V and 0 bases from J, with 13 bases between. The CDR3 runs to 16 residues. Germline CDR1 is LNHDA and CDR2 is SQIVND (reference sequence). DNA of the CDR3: TGTGCCAGTAGTATAGGGGGCAGGGCAGGCTCCTACGAGCAGTACTTC. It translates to CASSIGGRAGSYEQYF.

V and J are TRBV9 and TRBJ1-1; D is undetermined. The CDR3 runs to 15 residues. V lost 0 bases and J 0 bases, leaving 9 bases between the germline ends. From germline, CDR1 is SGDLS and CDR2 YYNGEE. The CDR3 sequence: CASSVGPRLNTEAFF. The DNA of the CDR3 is TGTGCCAGCAGCGTAGGCCCGCGACTGAACACTGAAGCTTTCTTT.

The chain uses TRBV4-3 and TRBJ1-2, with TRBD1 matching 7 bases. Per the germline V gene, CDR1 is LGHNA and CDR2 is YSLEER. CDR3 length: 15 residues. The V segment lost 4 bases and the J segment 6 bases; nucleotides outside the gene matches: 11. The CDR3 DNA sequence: TGCGCCAGCAGCCGAGCCCCAGGGGGTGGTGATGGCTACACCTTC. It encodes CASSRAPGGGDGYTF.

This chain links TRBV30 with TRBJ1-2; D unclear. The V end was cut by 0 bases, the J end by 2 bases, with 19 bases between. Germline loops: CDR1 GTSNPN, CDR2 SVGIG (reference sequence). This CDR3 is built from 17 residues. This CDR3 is CAWSVLLGWARNYGYTF. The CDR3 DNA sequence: TGTGCCTGGAGTGTACTTTTAGGGTGGGCCCGGAACTATGGCTACACCTTC.